At least ten counts were recorded for the clone carrying this T cell receptor (beta chain). Germline CDR1 and CDR2: SGHTA and FQGTGA. This CDR3 has 15 residues. The ends were cut back, 4 bases at V and 10 bases at J, with 22 bases in the middle. The data were obtained in a study of read filtering for tumor transcriptome and immune sequencing. The library was built from 400 ng RNA with molecular barcoded adaptors for alpha/delta and beta/gamma chains. TCRdb analysed the reads with MiXCR anew, one entry per CDR3 protein. The sample lists around 41,000 distinct CDR3 sequences, roughly 12% occurring once.

V and J are TRBV7-3 and TRBJ1-1; no clear D. This sequence originates from a donor at least 40 years old with multiple myeloma. Sequenced material: a population of CD138-negative cells sorted from bone marrow. The CDR3 sequence is CASSSGPPSRVGAFF. CDR3 sequence (DNA): TGTGCCAGCAGCTCCGGGCCCCCGTCCAGAGTAGGAGCTTTCTTT.